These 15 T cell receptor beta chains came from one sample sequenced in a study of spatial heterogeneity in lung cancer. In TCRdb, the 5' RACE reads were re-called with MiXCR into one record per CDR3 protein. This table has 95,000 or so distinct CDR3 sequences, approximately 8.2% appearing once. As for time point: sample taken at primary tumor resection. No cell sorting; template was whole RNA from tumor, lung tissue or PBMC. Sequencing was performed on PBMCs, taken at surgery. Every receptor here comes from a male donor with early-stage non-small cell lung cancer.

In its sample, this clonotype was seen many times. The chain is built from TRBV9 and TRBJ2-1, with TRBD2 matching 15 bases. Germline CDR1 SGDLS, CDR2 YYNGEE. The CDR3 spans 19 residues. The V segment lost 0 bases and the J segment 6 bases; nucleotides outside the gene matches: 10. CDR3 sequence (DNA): TGTGCCAGCAGCGTAGCTACGGGGACTAGCGGGAGGTGGAGCAATGAGCAGTTCTTC. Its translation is CASSVATGTSGRWSNEQFF.

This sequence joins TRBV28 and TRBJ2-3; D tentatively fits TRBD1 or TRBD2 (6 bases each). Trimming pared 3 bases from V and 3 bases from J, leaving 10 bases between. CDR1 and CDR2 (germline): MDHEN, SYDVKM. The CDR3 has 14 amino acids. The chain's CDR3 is CASSFGGRTDTQYF. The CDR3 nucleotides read TGTGCCAGCAGTTTCGGGGGCAGGACAGATACGCAGTATTTT.

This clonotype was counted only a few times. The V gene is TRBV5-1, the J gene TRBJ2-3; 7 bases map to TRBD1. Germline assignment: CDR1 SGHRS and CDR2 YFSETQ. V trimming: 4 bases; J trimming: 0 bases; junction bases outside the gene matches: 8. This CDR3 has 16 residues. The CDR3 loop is CASSGADRASTDTQYF. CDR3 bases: TGCGCCAGCAGCGGAGCCGACAGGGCCAGCACAGATACGCAGTATTTT.

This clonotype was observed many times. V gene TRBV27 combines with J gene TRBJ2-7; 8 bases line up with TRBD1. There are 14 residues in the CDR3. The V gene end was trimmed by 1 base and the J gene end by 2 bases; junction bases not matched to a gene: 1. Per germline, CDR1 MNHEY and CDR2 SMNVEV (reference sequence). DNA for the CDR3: TGTGCCAGCAGTTTATGGACAGGGCCCTACGAGCAGTACTTC. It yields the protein CASSLWTGPYEQYF.

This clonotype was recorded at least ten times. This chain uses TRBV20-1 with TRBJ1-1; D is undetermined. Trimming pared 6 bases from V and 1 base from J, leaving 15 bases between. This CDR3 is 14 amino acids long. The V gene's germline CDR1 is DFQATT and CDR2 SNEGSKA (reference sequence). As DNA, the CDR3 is TGCAGTGCCCCCCTACCCCCAGCGAACACTGAAGCTTTCTTT. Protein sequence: CSAPLPPANTEAFF.

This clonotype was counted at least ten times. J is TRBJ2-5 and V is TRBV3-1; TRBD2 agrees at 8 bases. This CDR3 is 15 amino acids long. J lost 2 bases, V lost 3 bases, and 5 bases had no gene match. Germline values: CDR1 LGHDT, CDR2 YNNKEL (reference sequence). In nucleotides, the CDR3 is TGTGCCAGCAGCCAGAGGGGACTAGTGCAAGAGACCCAGTACTTC. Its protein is CASSQRGLVQETQYF.

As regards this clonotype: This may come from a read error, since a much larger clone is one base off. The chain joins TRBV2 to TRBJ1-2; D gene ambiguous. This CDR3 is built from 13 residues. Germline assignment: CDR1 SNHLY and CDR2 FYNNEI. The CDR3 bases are TGTGCCAGCAAGAGTGAGGCTTTCTATGACTACACCTTC. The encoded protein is CASKSEAFYDYTF. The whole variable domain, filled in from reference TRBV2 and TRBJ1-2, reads EPEVTQTPSHQVTQMGQEVILRCVPISNHLYFYWYRQILGQKVEFLVSFYNNEISEKSEIFDDQFSVERPDGSNFTLKIRSTKLEDSAMYFCASKSEAFYDYTFGSGTRLTVV.

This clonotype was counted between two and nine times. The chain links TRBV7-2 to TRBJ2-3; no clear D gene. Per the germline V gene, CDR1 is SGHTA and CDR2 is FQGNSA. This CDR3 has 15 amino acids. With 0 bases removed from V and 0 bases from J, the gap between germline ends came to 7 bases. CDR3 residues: CASSLAGTSTDTQYF. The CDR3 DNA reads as TGTGCCAGCAGCTTAGCGGGAACTAGCACAGATACGCAGTATTTT. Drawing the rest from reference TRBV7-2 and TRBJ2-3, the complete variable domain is GAGVSQSPSNKVTEKGKDVELRCDPISGHTALYWYRQSLGQGLEFLIYFQGNSAPDKSGLPSDRFSAERTGGSVSTLTIQRTQQEDSAVYLCASSLAGTSTDTQYFGPGTRLTVL.

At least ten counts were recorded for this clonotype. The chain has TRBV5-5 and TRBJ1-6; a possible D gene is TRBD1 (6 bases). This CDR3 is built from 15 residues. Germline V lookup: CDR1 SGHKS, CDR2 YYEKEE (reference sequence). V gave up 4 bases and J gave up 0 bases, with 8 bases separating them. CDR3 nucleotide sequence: TGTGCCAGCAGCCAGGGGAGCTCCTATAATTCACCCCTCCACTTT. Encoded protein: CASSQGSSYNSPLHF.

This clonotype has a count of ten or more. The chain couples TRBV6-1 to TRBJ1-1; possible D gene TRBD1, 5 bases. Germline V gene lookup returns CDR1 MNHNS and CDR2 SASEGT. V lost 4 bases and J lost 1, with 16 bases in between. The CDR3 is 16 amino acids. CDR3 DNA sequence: TGTGCCAGCAGTGTTGCGGGTCTCGACAGGAACACTGAAGCTTTCTTT. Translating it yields CASSVAGLDRNTEAFF.

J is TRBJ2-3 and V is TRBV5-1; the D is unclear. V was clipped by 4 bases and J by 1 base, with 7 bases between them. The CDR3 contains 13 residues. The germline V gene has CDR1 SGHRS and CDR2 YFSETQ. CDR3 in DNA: TGCGCCAGCAGCGTGACCCGCACAGATACGCAGTATTTT. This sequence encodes CASSVTRTDTQYF.

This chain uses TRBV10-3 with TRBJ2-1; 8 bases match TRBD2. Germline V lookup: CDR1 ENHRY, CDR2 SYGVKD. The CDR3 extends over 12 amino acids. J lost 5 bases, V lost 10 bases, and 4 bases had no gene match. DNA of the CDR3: TGTGCCAGCGGGAGGCCCGACAATGAGCAGTTCTTC. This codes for CASGRPDNEQFF.

CDR3 coding DNA: TGCAGTGCTAGGGTAGCGGGACCCTCCTACGAGCAGTACTTC. Translated, it gives CSARVAGPSYEQYF. The gene calls are TRBV20-1 and TRBJ2-7; 8 positions agree with TRBD2. From germline, CDR1 is DFQATT and CDR2 SNEGSKA (reference sequence). With 3 bases clipped from V and 0 bases from J, the junction kept 4 bases outside the gene matches. This CDR3 is 14 amino acids long.

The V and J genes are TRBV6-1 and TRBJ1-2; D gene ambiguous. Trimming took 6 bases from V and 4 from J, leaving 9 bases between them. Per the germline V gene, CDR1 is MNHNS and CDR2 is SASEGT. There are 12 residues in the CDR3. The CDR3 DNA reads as TGTGCCAGCAGGCTTTCTCGCTATGGCTACACCTTC. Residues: CASRLSRYGYTF.

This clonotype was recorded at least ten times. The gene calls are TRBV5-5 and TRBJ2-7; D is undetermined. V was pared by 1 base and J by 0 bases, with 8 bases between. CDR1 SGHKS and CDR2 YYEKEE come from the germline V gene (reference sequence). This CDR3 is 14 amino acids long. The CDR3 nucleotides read TGTGCCAGCAGCTTGTGGATGCTCTCCTACGAGCAGTACTTC. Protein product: CASSLWMLSYEQYF. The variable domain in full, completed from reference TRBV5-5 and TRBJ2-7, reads DAGVTQSPTHLIKTRGQQVTLRCSPISGHKSVSWYQQVLGQGPQFIFQYYEKEERGRGNFPDRFSARQFPNYSSELNVNALLLGDSALYLCASSLWMLSYEQYFGPGTRLTVT.